These 13 T cell receptor beta chains were sequenced from one sample in a study of shared clonotypes between healthy human individuals. Using immunoSEQ multiplex PCR, the repertoire was profiled, and TCRdb retains in-frame clones only, with some absent. The sample lists about 490,000 clones, around 79% occurring once. The specimen sequenced was PBMCs. The receptors were sampled from a woman aged 35 to 49 in good health. Some clones in this sample may be carry-over from other donors' samples.

This chain joins TRBV7-3 and TRBJ2-1; a weak D match, TRBD2 (5 bases). Trimming took off 6 bases at V and 5 bases at J, with 17 bases between the two ends. The CDR3 has 15 amino acids. Germline V gene lookup returns CDR1 SGHTA and CDR2 FQGTGA. The CDR3 DNA sequence: TGTGCCAGCAGTGACGAGGGCAGGAGTAACAATGAGCAGTTCTTC. This encodes CASSDEGRSNNEQFF.

This clone came up a few times. The V and J genes are TRBV19 and TRBJ1-1; possibly TRBD1 for D (5 bases). The CDR3 loop spans 12 amino acids. CDR1 is LNHDA and CDR2 is SQIVND in the germline V gene (reference sequence). The V and J ends lost 6 bases and 11 bases respectively, with 16 bases between them. CDR3 in DNA: TGTGCCAGTAGCTCCAGTGGGGGTACCGCTTTCTTT. The encoded protein is CASSSSGGTAFF.

In the case of this clone: This CDR3 is also generated by other DNA sequences in the sample. The chain employs TRBV2 and TRBJ2-2; 7 bases fit TRBD1. Trimming took 7 bases from V and 3 from J; bases not matched to a gene: 8. CDR1 and CDR2 (germline): SNHLY, FYNNEI. The CDR3 is 15 amino acids. CDR3 sequence reads: CASTRTGGDTGELFF. The CDR3 bases are TGTGCCAGCACTCGGACAGGAGGCGACACCGGGGAGCTGTTTTTT.

The chain uses TRBV18 and TRBJ1-5, with D tentatively TRBD1 (5 bases). Germline V gene sequence: CDR1 KGHSH, CDR2 LQKENI. Trimming left V 3 bases short and J 0 bases short, with 12 bases between. The length of the CDR3 is 16 residues. The DNA for the CDR3 is TGTGCCAGCTCACCGGAGGGGCCTGGTAGCAATCAGCCCCAGCATTTT. This sequence encodes CASSPEGPGSNQPQHF. The variable domain in full, completed from reference TRBV18 and TRBJ1-5, reads NAGVMQNPRHLVRRRGQEARLRCSPMKGHSHVYWYRQLPEEGLKFMVYLQKENIIDESGMPKERFSAEFPKEGPSILRIQQVVRGDSAAYFCASSPEGPGSNQPQHFGDGTRLSIL.

J is TRBJ1-2 and V is TRBV2; D not resolved. This CDR3 region has 13 residues. CDR1 and CDR2 from the germline V gene are SNHLY and FYNNEI. The germline V and J ends were trimmed by 0 bases and 13 bases, with 15 bases remaining between them. CDR3 amino acids: CASSEARYGQPTF. The DNA for the CDR3 is TGTGCCAGCAGTGAAGCGCGGTACGGTCAGCCCACCTTC.

V is TRBV7-2 and J is TRBJ2-6; possibly TRBD1 for D (5 bases). The CDR3 runs to 18 residues. The germline V gene has CDR1 SGHTA and CDR2 FQGNSA. The ends were cut back, 2 bases at V and 0 bases at J, with 14 bases in the middle. In nucleotides, the CDR3 is TGTGCCAGCAGCTTACTAGGTGGGGCTTACTCTGGGGCCAACGTCCTGACTTTC. It is translated as CASSLLGGAYSGANVLTF.

V and J are TRBV28 and TRBJ2-7; TRBD1 might be the D (6 bases). Germline V gives CDR1 MDHEN, CDR2 SYDVKM. Trimming removed 7 bases at V and 4 bases at J, with 14 bases between. The CDR3 is made up of 13 amino acids. DNA of the CDR3: TGTGCCAGCACCACAGCCACAGGGTACGAGCAGTACTTC. Translation: CASTTATGYEQYF. The full variable domain, rest sourced from reference TRBV28 and TRBJ2-7, is DVKVTQSSRYLVKRTGEKVFLECVQDMDHENMFWYRQDPGLGLRLIYFSYDVKMKEKGDIPEGYSVSREKKERFSLILESASTNQTSMYLCASTTATGYEQYFGPGTRLTVT.

The CDR3, as DNA: TGTGCCAGCAGCCAAAGAGGTGCCACAGATACGCAGTATTTT. Its translation is CASSQRGATDTQYF. The chain uses TRBV4-2 and TRBJ2-3; D is uncertain. The V end lost 2 bases, the J end lost 2 bases, and 8 bases lay between the germline ends. Germline CDR1 and CDR2: LGHNA and YNFKEQ. The CDR3 is made up of 14 amino acids.

The chain is built from TRBV18 and TRBJ2-1; TRBD1 matches at 9 bases. Trimming cost V 3 bases and J 6 bases; bases outside gene matches: 3. The CDR3 contains 14 residues. CDR1 KGHSH and CDR2 LQKENI come from the germline V gene. In DNA, the CDR3 is TGTGCCAGCTCACCCGGGACAGGGTTCAATGAGCAGTTCTTC. It specifies CASSPGTGFNEQFF.

The chain joins TRBV4-2 to TRBJ1-1; D gene unclear. The V and J ends lost 0 bases and 7 bases respectively, with 12 bases between them. The CDR3 sequence is 14 residues long. CDR1 and CDR2 from the germline V gene are LGHNA and YNFKEQ. The CDR3 DNA is TGTGCCAGCAGCCAAGAAGGGAGAGGGAATGAAGCTTTCTTT. Its translation: CASSQEGRGNEAFF.

About this clone: This sequence is one base from a far larger clone and is likely a read error. Other DNA sequences in the sample encode the same CDR3. V gene TRBV2 combines with J gene TRBJ1-1; D ambiguous. There are 14 residues in the CDR3. Germline lookup yields CDR1 SNHLY and CDR2 FYNNEI. V was clipped by 0 bases and J by 8 bases, with 13 bases between them. CDR3 sequence (DNA): TGTGCCAGCAGTGAAGCTGTAAAACTGACGGAAGCTTTCTTT. This codes for CASSEAVKLTEAFF.

The rearrangement joins TRBV5-6 to TRBJ1-2; D uncertain. The V gene lost 2 bases and the J gene lost 0 bases, with 11 bases spanning the gap. CDR1 and CDR2 (germline): SGHDT, YYEEEE. There are 15 residues in the CDR3. The CDR3 here is CASSLYDRSNYGYTF. The CDR3 nucleotides read TGTGCCAGCAGCTTATACGACCGATCTAACTATGGCTACACCTTC.

The V and J genes are TRBV6-5 and TRBJ1-2, with 8 bases aligning to TRBD1. Germline values: CDR1 MNHEY, CDR2 SVGAGI. The CDR3 runs 13 residues. Trimming at V came to 5 bases and at J to 6 bases, leaving 5 bases not matched to a gene. The CDR3 nucleotides read TGTGCCAGCAGTGGTGGACAGGGAAATGGCTACACCTTC. This encodes CASSGGQGNGYTF.